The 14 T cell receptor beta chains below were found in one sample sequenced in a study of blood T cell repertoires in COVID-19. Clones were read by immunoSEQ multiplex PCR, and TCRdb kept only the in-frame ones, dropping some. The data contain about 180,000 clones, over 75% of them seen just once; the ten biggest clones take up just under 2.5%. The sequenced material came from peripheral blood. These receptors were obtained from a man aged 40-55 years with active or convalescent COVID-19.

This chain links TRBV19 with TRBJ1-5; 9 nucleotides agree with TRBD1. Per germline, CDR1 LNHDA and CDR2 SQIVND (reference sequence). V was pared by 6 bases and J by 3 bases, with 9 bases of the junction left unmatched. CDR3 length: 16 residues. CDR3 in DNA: TGTGCCAGTAGACCCCCCGGGACAGGGTCCAATCAGCCCCAGCATTTT. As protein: CASRPPGTGSNQPQHF.

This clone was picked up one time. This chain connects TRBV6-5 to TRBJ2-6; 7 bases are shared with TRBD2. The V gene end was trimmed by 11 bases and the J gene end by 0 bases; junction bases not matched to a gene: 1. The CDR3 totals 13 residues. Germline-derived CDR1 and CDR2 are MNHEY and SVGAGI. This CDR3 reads CAGGGSGANVLTF. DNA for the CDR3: TGTGCCGGGGGGGGCTCTGGGGCCAACGTCCTGACTTTC.

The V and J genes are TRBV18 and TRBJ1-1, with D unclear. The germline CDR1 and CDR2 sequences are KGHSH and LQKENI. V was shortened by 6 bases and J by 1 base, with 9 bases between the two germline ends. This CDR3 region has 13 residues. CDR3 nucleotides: TGTGCCAGCTCTCGGGTCTGGAACACTGAAGCTTTCTTT. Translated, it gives CASSRVWNTEAFF.

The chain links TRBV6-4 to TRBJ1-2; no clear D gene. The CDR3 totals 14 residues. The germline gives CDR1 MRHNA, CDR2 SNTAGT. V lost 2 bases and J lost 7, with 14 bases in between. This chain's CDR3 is CASSDDPGGSGYTF. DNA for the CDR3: TGTGCCAGCAGTGACGACCCGGGAGGGTCTGGCTACACCTTC.

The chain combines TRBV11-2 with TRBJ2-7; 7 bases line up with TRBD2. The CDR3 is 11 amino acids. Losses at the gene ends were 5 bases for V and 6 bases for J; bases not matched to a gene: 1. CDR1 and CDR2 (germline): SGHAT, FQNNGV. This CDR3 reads CASSRGVEQYF. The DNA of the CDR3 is TGTGCCAGCAGCCGGGGGGTCGAGCAGTACTTC.

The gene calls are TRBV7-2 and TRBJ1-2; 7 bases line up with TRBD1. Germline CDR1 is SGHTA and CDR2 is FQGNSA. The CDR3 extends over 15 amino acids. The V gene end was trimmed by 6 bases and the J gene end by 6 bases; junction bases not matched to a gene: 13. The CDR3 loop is CASRDGTARTDGYTF. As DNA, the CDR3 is TGTGCCAGCAGAGACGGGACAGCCCGGACGGATGGCTACACCTTC.

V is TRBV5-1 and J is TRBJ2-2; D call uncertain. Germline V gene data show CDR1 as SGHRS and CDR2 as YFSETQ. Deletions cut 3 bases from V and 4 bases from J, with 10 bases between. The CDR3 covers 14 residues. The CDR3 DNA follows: TGCGCCAGCAGCTGGGCCGCCGGCACCGGGGAGCTGTTTTTT. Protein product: CASSWAAGTGELFF.

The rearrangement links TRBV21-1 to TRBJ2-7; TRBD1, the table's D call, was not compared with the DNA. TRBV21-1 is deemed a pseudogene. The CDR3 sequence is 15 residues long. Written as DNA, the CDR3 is TGTGCCAGCAGCAAAGGACAGCCGACCTTCTACGAGCAGTACTTC. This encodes CASSKGQPTFYEQYF.

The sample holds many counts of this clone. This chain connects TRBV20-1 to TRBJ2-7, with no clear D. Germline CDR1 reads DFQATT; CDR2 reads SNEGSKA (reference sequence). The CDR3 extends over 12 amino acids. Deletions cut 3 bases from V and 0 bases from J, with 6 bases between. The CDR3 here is CSASTNSYEQYF. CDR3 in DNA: TGCAGTGCTAGTACAAACTCCTACGAGCAGTACTTC.

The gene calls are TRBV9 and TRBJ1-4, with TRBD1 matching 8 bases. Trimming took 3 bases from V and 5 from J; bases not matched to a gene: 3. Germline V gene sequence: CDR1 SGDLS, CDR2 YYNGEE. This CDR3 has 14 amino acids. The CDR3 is CASSGTGKNEKLFF. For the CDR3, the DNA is TGTGCCAGCAGCGGGACAGGGAAGAATGAAAAACTGTTTTTT.

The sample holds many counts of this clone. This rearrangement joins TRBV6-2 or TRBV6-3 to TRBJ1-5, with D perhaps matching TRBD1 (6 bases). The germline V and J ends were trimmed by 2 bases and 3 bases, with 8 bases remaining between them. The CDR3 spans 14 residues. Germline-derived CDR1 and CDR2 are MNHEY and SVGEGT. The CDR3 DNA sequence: TGTGCCAGCAGTTACGGACAGCCCAATCAGCCCCAGCATTTT. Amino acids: CASSYGQPNQPQHF.

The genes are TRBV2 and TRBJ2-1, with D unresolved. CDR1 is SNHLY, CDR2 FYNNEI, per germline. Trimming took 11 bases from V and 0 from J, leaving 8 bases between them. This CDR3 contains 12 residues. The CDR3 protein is CAVKSSYNEQFF. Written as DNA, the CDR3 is TGTGCCGTCAAGAGCTCCTACAATGAGCAGTTCTTC.

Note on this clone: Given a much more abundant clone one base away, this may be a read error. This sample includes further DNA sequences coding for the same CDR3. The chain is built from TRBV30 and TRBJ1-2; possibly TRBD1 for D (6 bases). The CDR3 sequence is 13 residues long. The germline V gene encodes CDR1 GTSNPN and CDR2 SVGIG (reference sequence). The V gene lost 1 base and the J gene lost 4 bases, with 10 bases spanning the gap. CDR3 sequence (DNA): TGTGCCTGGAGTGGAACAGGGATCTATGGCTACACCTTC. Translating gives CAWSGTGIYGYTF.

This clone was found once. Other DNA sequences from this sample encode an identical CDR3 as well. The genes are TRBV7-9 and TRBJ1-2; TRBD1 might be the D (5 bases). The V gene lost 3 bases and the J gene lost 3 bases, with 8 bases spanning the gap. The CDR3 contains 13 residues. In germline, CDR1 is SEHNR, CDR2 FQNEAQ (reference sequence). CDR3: CASSLGTDYGYTF. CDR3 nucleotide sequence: TGTGCCAGCAGCTTGGGGACTGACTATGGCTACACCTTC.